The 5 T cell receptor beta chains reported below all come from one sample, sequenced in a study of response to subunit inactivated influenza vaccine. TCRdb analysed the RT-PCR reads with MiXCR anew, one entry per CDR3 protein. The sample carries 450,000 to 600,000 distinct CDR3 sequences, 16% recorded once. The sample consisted of CD4+ T cells sorted from PBMCs, taken 23 to 25 months after vaccination. These TCRs come from a man aged 50 to 69 who received an inactivated influenza vaccine.

This chain connects TRBV7-2 to TRBJ2-7; D is possibly TRBD1 or TRBD2 (6 bases each). Per germline, CDR1 SGHTA and CDR2 FQGNSA. V dropped 2 bases and J dropped 0 bases, with 11 bases sitting between them. The CDR3 totals 15 residues. CDR3: CASSLSEGGSYEQYF. The DNA for the CDR3 is TGTGCCAGCAGCTTATCTGAGGGGGGCTCCTACGAGCAGTACTTC.

There are many counts of this clonotype. The rearrangement joins TRBV27 to TRBJ1-2; the D is unclear. Trimming left V 3 bases short and J 2 bases short, with 10 bases between. Germline loops: CDR1 MNHEY, CDR2 SMNVEV (reference sequence). The CDR3 is made up of 14 amino acids. The CDR3 protein is CASSLKGGNYGYTF. CDR3 DNA sequence: TGTGCCAGCAGTTTGAAGGGAGGGAACTATGGCTACACCTTC.

This rearrangement joins TRBV7-9 to TRBJ1-6, with D possibly matching TRBD1 (6 bases). CDR1 and CDR2 (germline): SEHNR, FQNEAQ (reference sequence). The CDR3 is 12 amino acids. Between the trimmed V and J ends, which lost 8 bases and 10 bases, there was a span of 12 bases. Here the CDR3 reads CASGRGTSPLHF. CDR3 nucleotides: TGTGCCAGCGGCAGGGGAACCTCACCCCTCCACTTT.

This chain's CDR3 is CASSSLRGPLSGNTIYF. As DNA, the CDR3 is TGTGCCAGCAGCTCACTCAGGGGGCCTCTCTCTGGAAACACCATATATTTT. The chain combines TRBV28 with TRBJ1-3, with TRBD1 matching over 8 bases. This CDR3 comprises 17 residues. The V gene end was trimmed by 6 bases and the J gene end by 0 bases; junction bases not matched to a gene: 10. Germline CDR1 reads MDHEN; CDR2 reads SYDVKM.

This clonotype was seen only a few times. The CDR3 DNA sequence: TGTGCCAGCAGCCCCCGGTGGGGGTATAGGAACATTCAGTACTTC. Amino acids: CASSPRWGYRNIQYF. The rearrangement joins TRBV7-9 to TRBJ2-4; D assignment may be TRBD1 or TRBD2 (5 bases each). From germline, CDR1 is SEHNR and CDR2 FQNEAQ (reference sequence). This CDR3 region has 15 residues. The V end was cut by 5 bases, the J end by 7 bases, with 18 bases between.